The source of this T cell receptor beta chain is a study of early stage breast cancer tumors. Germline CDR1 reads SGHDN; CDR2 reads FVKESK. The junction had 8 bases not matched to a gene; V was cut back by 4 bases and J by 6 bases. The CDR3 has 16 amino acids. Produced via immunoSEQ multiplex PCR; TCRdb's table is partial and in-frame only. The sample has fewer than 70,000 clones; roughly 80% are singletons. The sequence was collected from a person aged 40-50 years with breast cancer. The chain links TRBV14 to TRBJ2-2, with 10 bases aligning to TRBD2. Sequencing was performed on blood. CDR3 coding DNA: TGTGCCAGCAGCCGAAGCTCGGGACTAGCGTCCGGGGAGCTGTTTTTT. This encodes CASSRSSGLASGELFF.